These T cell receptor beta chains were read from a single sample in a study of blood T cell repertoires in COVID-19. Assay used: immunoSEQ multiplex PCR; TCRdb lists only in-frame clones, some missing. Here the sample spans under 200,000 clones, less than 90% being singletons. The sample was peripheral blood. The source of these receptors is a man aged 18 to 29 with active or convalescent COVID-19. Each CDR3 is given with its conserved first and last residue. Clone size, where shown, is once, few, many, or a class for clones that have expanded.

cdr3_aa: CASSQDLREGAYNEQFF
clone_size: NA
j_call: TRBJ2-1
cdr3_length: 17
v_call: TRBV3-1/TRBV3-2

cdr3_aa: CASSRDRGETQYF
clone_size: NA
j_call: TRBJ2-5
cdr3_length: 13
v_call: TRBV19

cdr3_aa: CASSQDLTGGYGYTF
clone_size: NA
j_call: TRBJ1-2
cdr3_length: 15
v_call: TRBV3-1/TRBV3-2

cdr3_aa: CASSAGGWADTQYF
clone_size: NA
j_call: TRBJ2-3
cdr3_length: 14
v_call: TRBV27

cdr3_aa: CASSLTGGATGELFF
clone_size: few
j_call: TRBJ2-2
cdr3_length: 15
v_call: TRBV2

cdr3_aa: CASSLAMTPQGQFF
clone_size: NA
j_call: TRBJ2-1
cdr3_length: 14
v_call: TRBV5-6

cdr3_aa: CAWSESPTSGHTDTQYF
clone_size: NA
j_call: TRBJ2-3
cdr3_length: 17
v_call: TRBV30

cdr3_aa: CAWTPIAGDEQYF
clone_size: NA
j_call: TRBJ2-7
cdr3_length: 13
v_call: TRBV30

cdr3_aa: CASRINGRNTEAFF
clone_size: few
j_call: TRBJ1-1
cdr3_length: 14
v_call: TRBV19

cdr3_aa: CASSFGGQGNYEQYF
clone_size: NA
j_call: TRBJ2-7
cdr3_length: 15
v_call: TRBV7-6

cdr3_aa: CASSTTGGATNEKLFF
clone_size: NA
j_call: TRBJ1-4
cdr3_length: 16
v_call: TRBV5-1

cdr3_aa: CASSSSGGGRFEQYF
clone_size: few
j_call: TRBJ2-7
cdr3_length: 15
v_call: TRBV5-6

cdr3_aa: CASSFSGGRSGELFF
clone_size: NA
j_call: TRBJ2-2
cdr3_length: 15
v_call: TRBV11-1